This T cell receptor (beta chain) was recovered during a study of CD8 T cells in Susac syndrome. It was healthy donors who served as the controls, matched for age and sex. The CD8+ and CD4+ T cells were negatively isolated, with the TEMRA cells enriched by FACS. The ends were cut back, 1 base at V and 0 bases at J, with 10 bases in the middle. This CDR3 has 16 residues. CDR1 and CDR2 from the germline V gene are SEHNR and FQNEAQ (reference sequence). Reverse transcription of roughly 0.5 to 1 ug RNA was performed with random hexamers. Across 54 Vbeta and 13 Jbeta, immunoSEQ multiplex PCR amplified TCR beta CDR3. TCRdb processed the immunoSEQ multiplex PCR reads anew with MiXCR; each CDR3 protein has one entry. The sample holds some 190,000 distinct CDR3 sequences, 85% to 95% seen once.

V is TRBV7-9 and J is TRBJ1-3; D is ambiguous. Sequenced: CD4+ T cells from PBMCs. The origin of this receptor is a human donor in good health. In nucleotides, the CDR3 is TGTGCCAGCAGCTTAGGGGCGTGGAGCTCTGGAAACACCATATATTTT. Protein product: CASSLGAWSSGNTIYF.